Listed below are T cell receptor beta chains from one sample, sequenced in a study of CD8+ T cells in alopecia areata. Some clones are missing from TCRdb's copy, which holds only in-frame ones; the method was immunoSEQ multiplex PCR. This repertoire shows about 140,000 clones, about 51% found once; its top ten account for about 15%. The sequenced sample was CD8+ T cells sorted from blood, obtained at week 4, from a patient treated with tofacitinib. All receptors come from a human donor with alopecia areata. The conserved cysteine and the conserved F or W are not part of the CDR3 here.

TRBV10-2	TRBJ2-1	ASSDTGTGGNEQF
TRBV6-1	TRBJ2-6	ASSLADGANVLT
TRBV5-1	TRBJ2-3	ASSTFLAGARDTQY
TRBV19	TRBJ2-1	ASSNGQGRYNEQF
TRBV30	TRBJ2-1	AWSVAGTASYNEQF
TRBV21-1	TRBJ1-2	ASSSKGTGST
TRBV28	TRBJ2-5	ASSLGELQETQY
TRBV18	TRBJ1-5	ASSPSNQPQH
TRBV13	TRBJ2-1	ASSSTGEQF
TRBV30	TRBJ2-7	AWRDRGSYEQY
TRBV7-2	TRBJ2-5	ASSLSGTEETQY
TRBV29-1	TRBJ1-1	SVDGGLTEAF
TRBV27	TRBJ2-7	ASSLWTGAYEQY
TRBV6-5	TRBJ1-2	ASSYSTDYGYT
TRBV9	TRBJ2-3	ASSTDGQGHTDTQY
TRBV27	TRBJ2-4	ASSSGQGGNIQY